This T cell receptor (beta chain) is drawn from a study of blood T cell repertoires in COVID-19. Some clones are missing from TCRdb's copy, which holds only in-frame ones; the method was immunoSEQ multiplex PCR. Of a few hundred thousand clones detected, 88% appear once; the ten largest clones hold 8.3%. The V gene's germline CDR1 is SQVTM and CDR2 ANQGSEA. Trimming cost V 7 bases and J 4 bases, with 16 bases left between them. The CDR3 extends over 13 amino acids. V and J are TRBV29-1 and TRBJ1-2; D not resolved. The origin of this receptor is a woman aged 55 to 70 who had recovered from COVID-19. The sample consisted of PBMCs or T cells enriched from blood (not recorded which). DNA of the CDR3: TGCAGCGCTGGCCTGACGGGGTTCTATGGCTACACCTTC. It encodes CSAGLTGFYGYTF.